These 22 T cell receptor beta chains were sequenced from one sample in a study of cytomegalovirus exposure and HLA in healthy donors. Profiled with immunoSEQ multiplex PCR; TCRdb holds only in-frame clones, not every one. The repertoire has around 61,000 clones, approximately 92% of them found once; the top ten carry approximately 5%. The material sequenced was PBMCs. The receptors derive from a man between 18 and 29 years old in good health and CMV-seropositive.

The rearrangement joins TRBV27 to TRBJ2-7; 9 bases agree with TRBD1. The V gene end was trimmed by 3 bases and the J gene end by 3 bases; junction bases not matched to a gene: 9. CDR1 is MNHEY, CDR2 SMNVEV, per germline (reference sequence). This CDR3 has 16 amino acids. Written as DNA, the CDR3 is TGTGCCAGCAGTTTTTTCTCAGGACAGGGGAACTACGAGCAGTACTTC. Amino acid sequence: CASSFFSGQGNYEQYF.

The V call is TRBV5-1, the J call TRBJ2-2; no reliable D call. Germline CDR1 and CDR2: SGHRS and YFSETQ. This CDR3 comprises 13 residues. V lost 5 bases to trimming and J lost 4 bases, with 9 bases between them. Here the CDR3 reads CASRTVGTGELFF. As DNA, the CDR3 is TGCGCCAGCAGGACTGTTGGCACCGGGGAGCTGTTTTTT.

The rearrangement uses TRBV6-5 and TRBJ1-1, with 7 bases lining up with TRBD1. J gave up 2 bases and V 6 bases, and 6 bases lay outside the gene matches. The CDR3 extends over 14 amino acids. Per germline, CDR1 MNHEY and CDR2 SVGAGI. Here the CDR3 DNA reads TGTGCCAGCAGACTAGGACAGGCTAACACTGAAGCTTTCTTT. This translates into CASRLGQANTEAFF.

The chain uses TRBV5-5 and TRBJ2-7; perhaps TRBD2 as D (6 bases). Germline V gene sequence: CDR1 SGHKS, CDR2 YYEKEE (reference sequence). The V gene lost 4 bases and the J gene lost 0 bases, with 14 bases spanning the gap. The CDR3 is 15 residues long. CDR3 region: CASSRLDGSSYEQYF. The CDR3 bases are TGTGCCAGCAGCCGTTTGGACGGGAGCTCCTACGAGCAGTACTTC. Supplemented by reference TRBV5-5 and TRBJ2-7, the full variable domain reads DAGVTQSPTHLIKTRGQQVTLRCSPISGHKSVSWYQQVLGQGPQFIFQYYEKEERGRGNFPDRFSARQFPNYSSELNVNALLLGDSALYLCASSRLDGSSYEQYFGPGTRLTVT.

The chain employs TRBV25-1 and TRBJ1-1, with D unclear. The CDR3 totals 16 residues. CDR1 and CDR2 from the germline V gene are MGHDK and SYGVNS. V lost 1 base and J lost 4, with 16 bases in between. The CDR3 sequence: CASSEFGGRVVTEAFF. The CDR3 DNA is TGTGCCAGCAGTGAATTTGGAGGGCGCGTCGTCACTGAAGCTTTCTTT.

This sequence joins TRBV4-2 and TRBJ2-6, with 7 nucleotides matching TRBD2. Germline values: CDR1 LGHNA, CDR2 YNFKEQ. The CDR3 extends over 16 amino acids. The V and J ends lost 0 bases and 3 bases, in that order; junction bases with no gene match: 2. The DNA of the CDR3 is TGTGCCAGCAGCCAAGATGGGGGGGGTGGGGCCAACGTCCTGACTTTC. It specifies CASSQDGGGGANVLTF.

The rearrangement links TRBV30 to TRBJ1-1, with TRBD1 identical over 8 bases. Per the germline V gene, CDR1 is GTSNPN and CDR2 is SVGIG (reference sequence). Trimming took 5 bases from V and 4 from J; bases not matched to a gene: 3. The CDR3 contains 12 residues. Written as DNA, the CDR3 is TGTGCCTGGTCAGGGGGCGGCACTGAAGCTTTCTTT. Protein product: CAWSGGGTEAFF.

The V call is TRBV2, the J call TRBJ2-5; tentatively, D is TRBD1 (6 bases). The CDR3 totals 13 residues. From germline, CDR1 is SNHLY and CDR2 FYNNEI. V gave up 6 bases and J gave up 2 bases, with 10 bases separating them. The CDR3 coding sequence is TGTGCCAGCAGGGTTCAGGGGCAAGAGACCCAGTACTTC. Translation: CASRVQGQETQYF.

The V and J genes are TRBV6-1 and TRBJ2-2, with TRBD1 identical over 7 bases. There are 15 residues in the CDR3. Trimming took 3 bases from V and 5 from J; bases not matched to a gene: 6. Per the germline V gene, CDR1 is MNHNS and CDR2 is SASEGT. The chain's CDR3 is CASSDEGAYTGELFF. The CDR3 bases are TGTGCCAGCAGTGACGAGGGGGCGTATACCGGGGAGCTGTTTTTT.

This rearrangement joins TRBV30 to TRBJ1-1, with TRBD1 matching over 10 bases. The CDR3 spans 14 residues. V dropped 5 bases and J dropped 3; count of bases not matched to a gene: 6. In germline, CDR1 is GTSNPN, CDR2 SVGIG (reference sequence). The CDR3: CAWDPGTGDTEAFF. As DNA, the CDR3 is TGTGCCTGGGACCCGGGGACAGGGGACACTGAAGCTTTCTTT.

J is TRBJ2-7 and V is TRBV6-1; D is unresolved. Trimming removed 0 bases at V and 6 bases at J, with 6 bases between. Germline V gene data show CDR1 as MNHNS and CDR2 as SASEGT. The length of the CDR3 is 12 residues. This CDR3 is CASSEAQAEQYF. CDR3 nucleotide sequence: TGTGCCAGCAGTGAAGCGCAGGCCGAGCAGTACTTC.

The chain combines TRBV10-3 with TRBJ1-2; TRBD1 aligns across 10 bases. Trimming at V came to 2 bases and at J to 6 bases, leaving 6 bases not matched to a gene. Germline V gene sequence: CDR1 ENHRY, CDR2 SYGVKD. This CDR3 spans 15 amino acids. CDR3 protein: CAISEGTGDSHGYTF. The CDR3 DNA follows: TGTGCCATCAGTGAGGGGACAGGGGATAGCCATGGCTACACCTTC.

This chain joins TRBV4-1 and TRBJ2-2; 12 bases agree with TRBD2. Unmatched junction bases numbered 1, after V lost 6 bases and J lost 2 bases. Germline-derived CDR1 and CDR2 are MGHRA and YSYEKL. This CDR3 has 15 amino acids. The CDR3: CASRGLAGNTGELFF. The CDR3 DNA reads as TGCGCCAGCAGGGGACTAGCGGGTAACACCGGGGAGCTGTTTTTT.

The J gene is TRBJ1-1, the V gene TRBV7-2; D gene unclear. V gave up 4 bases and J gave up 3 bases, with 24 bases separating them. The length of the CDR3 is 18 residues. Per germline, CDR1 SGHTA and CDR2 FQGNSA. The CDR3 DNA follows: TGTGCCAGCAGCTCCCGGGGTTGGCAAAAGGGTGGGGACACTGAAGCTTTCTTT. Translating gives CASSSRGWQKGGDTEAFF.

The chain employs TRBV18 and TRBJ2-7, with 10 positions matching TRBD2. The length of the CDR3 is 14 residues. The germline gives CDR1 KGHSH, CDR2 LQKENI. V lost 4 bases and J lost 2; bases outside the gene matches: 2. The CDR3 nucleotides read TGTGCCAGCTCACACGGGACTAGCGCCTACGAGCAGTACTTC. Amino acids: CASSHGTSAYEQYF.

The rearrangement uses TRBV4-2 and TRBJ2-1; TRBD2 aligns across 10 bases. The CDR3 contains 17 residues. The V segment lost 1 base and the J segment 7 bases; nucleotides outside the gene matches: 10. Germline values: CDR1 LGHNA, CDR2 YNFKEQ. CDR3 sequence: CASSQGLAGLGGNEQFF. The DNA of the CDR3 is TGTGCCAGCAGCCAAGGACTAGCGGGCCTCGGGGGGAATGAGCAGTTCTTC.

The chain is built from TRBV19 and TRBJ2-7; D unresolved. The germline gives CDR1 LNHDA, CDR2 SQIVND (reference sequence). This CDR3 comprises 13 residues. V gave up 5 bases and J gave up 0 bases, with 8 bases separating them. CDR3 sequence reads: CASSPSSSYEQYF. In DNA form, the CDR3 reads TGTGCCAGTAGTCCAAGTAGCTCCTACGAGCAGTACTTC.

The chain employs TRBV19 and TRBJ2-7; D perhaps matches TRBD1 (6 bases). V lost 3 bases and J 5 bases, leaving 14 bases between the germline ends. The CDR3 is made up of 14 amino acids. Germline lookup yields CDR1 LNHDA and CDR2 SQIVND (reference sequence). The CDR3 protein is CASSIRGGVDEQYF. In DNA form, the CDR3 reads TGTGCCAGTAGTATCAGGGGTGGGGTTGACGAGCAGTACTTC.

The rearrangement joins TRBV5-1 to TRBJ1-2; D is undetermined. Per germline, CDR1 SGHRS and CDR2 YFSETQ. V was cut by 0 bases and J by 6 bases, with 9 bases left in between. This CDR3 comprises 13 residues. CDR3 in amino acids: CASSLVRGDGYTF. The CDR3 DNA follows: TGCGCCAGCAGCTTGGTTCGGGGAGATGGCTACACCTTC.

The chain links TRBV7-3 to TRBJ2-3; TRBD1 aligns across 10 bases. Germline V CDR1 and CDR2: SGHTA, FQGTGA. This CDR3 is 15 amino acids long. The V segment lost 5 bases and the J segment 4 bases; nucleotides outside the gene matches: 6. The CDR3 bases are TGTGCCAGCAGCCGACAGGGGGCATCGGCAGATACGCAGTATTTT. It yields the protein CASSRQGASADTQYF.

The V gene is TRBV5-6, the J gene TRBJ2-3; 8 positions agree with TRBD1. This CDR3 has 15 amino acids. V lost 3 bases, J lost 2 bases, and 5 bases stayed unmatched. The germline gives CDR1 SGHDT, CDR2 YYEEEE. The CDR3 loop is CASSSRTGNTDTQYF. For the CDR3, the DNA is TGTGCCAGCAGCTCGCGGACAGGGAACACAGATACGCAGTATTTT.

The V and J genes are TRBV19 and TRBJ2-1; perhaps TRBD2 as D (6 bases). Germline V gives CDR1 LNHDA, CDR2 SQIVND (reference sequence). The length of the CDR3 is 11 residues. V shed 7 bases and J shed 9 bases, with 10 bases lying between them. The CDR3 DNA reads as TGTGCCAGTACCGCCGGGGGTGAGCAGTTCTTC. Amino acids: CASTAGGEQFF.